The T cell receptor (beta chain) described here comes from a study of CXCR3-negative and CXCR3-positive naive CD8 T cells. Whole-study findings and limits: Against CXCR3-negative naive cells, CXCR3-positive naive cells showed more hydrophobic TRB CDR3s. Diversity ran similarly high across both naive subsets but far lower in memory CD8+ cells. Partly lower CXCR3 expression followed cryopreservation, and most assays relied on fresh PBMCs.

The CDR3 is 16 amino acids. Germline V lookup: CDR1 DFQATT, CDR2 SNEGSKA (reference sequence). To note about this clonotype: Its antigen remains unknown.

Each CD8+ T cell subset was flow-sorted in triplicate. Every sort contained 300,000 or so cells. CD45RO-CCR7+CD27+CD95- defined naive CD8+ T cells. The TRB libraries of cDNA were built by UMI-labeled 5' RACE. From its re-call of the 5' RACE reads, TCRdb lists each CDR3 protein once, without DNA. The sample table includes some 64,000 distinct CDR3 sequences. The genes are TRBV20-1 and TRBJ2-1; checking the TCRdb D call of TRBD2 is not possible without DNA. The sample comprised naive CXCR3+ CD8+ T cells from blood. Subset specified: CD45RO-CCR7+CD27+CD95- naive CD8+ T cells expressing CXCR3 (TNR3+). The clonotype comes from a human donor in good health. Some clones in this sample may be carry-over from other donors' samples. CDR3 in amino acids: CSATPSGGASYNEQFF.